Listed below are T cell receptor beta chains from one sample, sequenced in a study of CD8+CD57+ T cells in acquired aplastic anemia. MiXCR, run by TCRdb on the reads, gives a single entry per CDR3 protein. The table records roughly 500,000 distinct CDR3 sequences, more than 25% of them present only once. The sample consisted of sorted CD4+, CD8+, or CD8+CD57+ T cells (not recorded which) from PBMCs. All receptors derive from a human donor with aplastic anemia. Both conserved end residues are part of each CDR3. The order of the fields is V gene, J gene, D gene, clone size, CDR3 DNA, CDR3 protein. A D gene is named only where the DNA matches it firmly. Not all rows give a size; the values are once, few, many and, for expanded clones, a class.

v_call: TRBV20-1
j_call: TRBJ2-7
d_call: .
clone_size: .
cdr3_nt: TGCAGTGCTAGAGATCTTCTCGGGGCAGGGACCTACGAGCAGTACTTC
cdr3_aa: CSARDLLGAGTYEQYF

v_call: TRBV19
j_call: TRBJ1-5
d_call: TRBD1
clone_size: .
cdr3_nt: TGTGCCAGTAACTCAGGGGGGAATAGCAATCAGCCCCAGCATTTT
cdr3_aa: CASNSGGNSNQPQHF

v_call: TRBV10-3
j_call: TRBJ2-2
d_call: .
clone_size: few
cdr3_nt: TGTGCCAGCGTAAGCGCAGGGGCGGGCACCGGGGAGCTGTTTTTT
cdr3_aa: CASVSAGAGTGELFF

v_call: TRBV19
j_call: TRBJ2-7
d_call: TRBD2
clone_size: many
cdr3_nt: TGTGCCAGTAGTATCGGACGGGGGGTCCCCGGCGAGCAGTACTTC
cdr3_aa: CASSIGRGVPGEQYF

v_call: TRBV7-2
j_call: TRBJ2-7
d_call: .
clone_size: .
cdr3_nt: TGTGCCAGCAGCTTGACGGACCTCGAGCAGTACTTC
cdr3_aa: CASSLTDLEQYF

v_call: TRBV2
j_call: TRBJ2-1
d_call: TRBD2
clone_size: few
cdr3_nt: TGTGCCAGCTCACCAACGCTAGCGGAAGACAATGAGCAGTTCTTC
cdr3_aa: CASSPTLAEDNEQFF

v_call: TRBV20-1
j_call: TRBJ1-5
d_call: TRBD1
clone_size: many
cdr3_nt: TGCAGTGTATACAGGGGGAGTAGCAATCAGCCCCAGCATTTT
cdr3_aa: CSVYRGSSNQPQHF

v_call: TRBV19
j_call: TRBJ1-4
d_call: .
clone_size: few
cdr3_nt: TGTGCCAGTAGACAGACTAATGAAAAACTGTTTTTT
cdr3_aa: CASRQTNEKLFF

v_call: TRBV20-1
j_call: TRBJ1-1
d_call: TRBD1
clone_size: .
cdr3_nt: TGCAGTAATCCGGGACAGTCGAACACTGAAGCTTTCTTT
cdr3_aa: CSNPGQSNTEAFF

v_call: TRBV7-7
j_call: TRBJ2-5
d_call: .
clone_size: once
cdr3_nt: TGTGCTAGCAGCTTAATCGCCGGGGGATACCAAGAGACCCAGTACTTC
cdr3_aa: CASSLIAGGYQETQYF

v_call: TRBV5-1
j_call: TRBJ2-2
d_call: .
clone_size: few
cdr3_nt: TGCGCCAGCAGTCGGGGGTGGCCCGACCGGGAGCTGTTTTTT
cdr3_aa: CASSRGWPDRELFF

v_call: TRBV11-2
j_call: TRBJ1-6
d_call: .
clone_size: many
cdr3_nt: TGTGCCAGCAGCTTAGTGGGACGGCAGACATCTAATTCACCCCTCCACTTT
cdr3_aa: CASSLVGRQTSNSPLHF

v_call: TRBV29-1
j_call: TRBJ2-7
d_call: .
clone_size: .
cdr3_nt: TGCAGCCAAGTCGCGACCTACGAGCAGTACTTC
cdr3_aa: CSQVATYEQYF

v_call: TRBV30
j_call: TRBJ1-5
d_call: .
clone_size: .
cdr3_nt: TGTGCCTGGGCTGGGGGGGAAGGCCAGCCCCAGCATTTT
cdr3_aa: CAWAGGEGQPQHF

v_call: TRBV5-1
j_call: TRBJ1-4
d_call: .
clone_size: once
cdr3_nt: TGCGCCAGCAGCTTGGGGTCCGGTAGTAATGAAAAACTGTTTTTT
cdr3_aa: CASSLGSGSNEKLFF

v_call: TRBV6-1
j_call: TRBJ1-6
d_call: TRBD1
clone_size: .
cdr3_nt: TGTGCCAGCACCTGGGACAGGGCCACCTATAATTCACCCCTCCACTTT
cdr3_aa: CASTWDRATYNSPLHF

v_call: TRBV11-2
j_call: TRBJ1-6
d_call: .
clone_size: .
cdr3_nt: TGTGCCAGCAGCGTGTCAAGGTTAACCTATAATTCACCCCTCCACTTT
cdr3_aa: CASSVSRLTYNSPLHF

v_call: TRBV2
j_call: TRBJ1-2
d_call: TRBD1
clone_size: many
cdr3_nt: TGTGCCAGCAGTGATTCTCGGACAGGGGGTTCTGGCTACACCTTC
cdr3_aa: CASSDSRTGGSGYTF

v_call: TRBV7-2
j_call: TRBJ2-5
d_call: .
clone_size: few
cdr3_nt: TGTGCCAGCAGCCCGAGGGGGGCCGAGACCCAGTACTTC
cdr3_aa: CASSPRGAETQYF

v_call: TRBV9
j_call: TRBJ1-1
d_call: TRBD1
clone_size: few
cdr3_nt: TGTGCCAGCAGCGTAGAAGGGACAGCGAACACTGAAGCTTTCTTT
cdr3_aa: CASSVEGTANTEAFF

v_call: TRBV5-1
j_call: TRBJ2-5
d_call: TRBD1
clone_size: .
cdr3_nt: TGCGCCAGCGGACAGGGGGGTTTAGAGACCCAGTACTTC
cdr3_aa: CASGQGGLETQYF

v_call: TRBV24-1
j_call: TRBJ1-1
d_call: TRBD1
clone_size: few
cdr3_nt: TGTGCCAGCAGTGGCCAGAGGGGGCGTTATACTGAAGCTTTCTTT
cdr3_aa: CASSGQRGRYTEAFF

v_call: TRBV7-2
j_call: TRBJ2-5
d_call: TRBD1
clone_size: .
cdr3_nt: TGTGCCAGCAGCTCCGGGACAGCCGGGGAGACCCAGTACTTC
cdr3_aa: CASSSGTAGETQYF

v_call: TRBV7-3
j_call: TRBJ1-1
d_call: .
clone_size: many
cdr3_nt: TGCGCCAGCAGCAGTGGAGTGAACACTGAAGCTTTCTTT
cdr3_aa: CASSSGVNTEAFF

v_call: TRBV20-1
j_call: TRBJ1-2
d_call: .
clone_size: many
cdr3_nt: TGCAGTGCTTTGGGGATGGGTTATGGCTACACCTTC
cdr3_aa: CSALGMGYGYTF

v_call: TRBV25-1
j_call: TRBJ1-4
d_call: .
clone_size: many
cdr3_nt: TGTGCCAGCAGTGATTCTCTTGGTCAGGTGTTGGCCCGGGAAAAACTGTTTTTT
cdr3_aa: CASSDSLGQVLAREKLFF

v_call: TRBV20-1
j_call: TRBJ2-7
d_call: .
clone_size: many
cdr3_nt: TGCAGTGCTAGAGATCCAGGGGCGGTCGACTACGAGCAGTACTTC
cdr3_aa: CSARDPGAVDYEQYF

v_call: TRBV19
j_call: TRBJ2-5
d_call: TRBD1
clone_size: .
cdr3_nt: TGTGCCAGCAGTATCAGGGGGCGAGAGACCCAGTACTTC
cdr3_aa: CASSIRGRETQYF

v_call: TRBV24-1
j_call: TRBJ2-2
d_call: .
clone_size: many
cdr3_nt: TGTGCCACCAGTGATTTCCCCGGGAGCGGGGAGCTGTTTTTT
cdr3_aa: CATSDFPGSGELFF

v_call: TRBV9
j_call: TRBJ2-7
d_call: .
clone_size: .
cdr3_nt: TGTGCCAGCAGCGTCGACGGGAGAATTTCCTACGAGCAGTACTTC
cdr3_aa: CASSVDGRISYEQYF

v_call: TRBV5-4
j_call: TRBJ1-2
d_call: TRBD1
clone_size: few
cdr3_nt: TGTGCCAGCAGCAACCTACAGGGGAACTATGGCTACACCTTC
cdr3_aa: CASSNLQGNYGYTF

v_call: TRBV20-1
j_call: TRBJ1-5
d_call: .
clone_size: many
cdr3_nt: TGCAGTGCTTCTACAGGGTTAGGGCCCCAGCATTTT
cdr3_aa: CSASTGLGPQHF

v_call: TRBV5-1
j_call: TRBJ2-2
d_call: TRBD2
clone_size: once
cdr3_nt: TGCGCCAGCAGTCAGAATGGGAGGGCGCCCGGGGAGCTGTTTTTT
cdr3_aa: CASSQNGRAPGELFF

v_call: TRBV11-2
j_call: TRBJ1-5
d_call: .
clone_size: few
cdr3_nt: TGTGCCAGCAGCTTCAGTTCAAGACACGATAGCAATCAGCCCCAGCATTTT
cdr3_aa: CASSFSSRHDSNQPQHF

v_call: TRBV7-3
j_call: TRBJ2-7
d_call: .
clone_size: .
cdr3_nt: TGTGCCAGCAGCGTGGACATTTCCTACGAGCAGTACTTC
cdr3_aa: CASSVDISYEQYF

v_call: TRBV10-3
j_call: TRBJ2-2
d_call: TRBD2
clone_size: .
cdr3_nt: TGTGCCAGCGGGGGGGCTGCCGGGGAGCTGTTTTTT
cdr3_aa: CASGGAAGELFF

v_call: TRBV20-1
j_call: TRBJ1-2
d_call: .
clone_size: many
cdr3_nt: TGCAGTGCTCAGCGTCCAGGGAGTTTCTATGGCTACACCTTC
cdr3_aa: CSAQRPGSFYGYTF

v_call: TRBV20-1
j_call: TRBJ2-3
d_call: .
clone_size: many
cdr3_nt: TGCAGTGCGCCGGCTGCGGTCACAGATACGCAGTATTTT
cdr3_aa: CSAPAAVTDTQYF

v_call: TRBV9
j_call: TRBJ2-7
d_call: .
clone_size: many
cdr3_nt: TGTGCCAGCAGCGTAGCGGGGAAAACCTACGAGCAGTACTTC
cdr3_aa: CASSVAGKTYEQYF

v_call: TRBV10-3
j_call: TRBJ1-2
d_call: .
clone_size: .
cdr3_nt: TGTGCCATCAGTGAGCCGGGACAAAACTATGGCTACACCTTC
cdr3_aa: CAISEPGQNYGYTF

v_call: TRBV7-2
j_call: TRBJ2-7
d_call: .
clone_size: .
cdr3_nt: TGTGCCAGCAGCTTAGAGCCACGGTACGAGCAGTACTTC
cdr3_aa: CASSLEPRYEQYF

v_call: TRBV4-2
j_call: TRBJ2-7
d_call: .
clone_size: .
cdr3_nt: TGTGCCAGCAGCCAAGATGGAGAAGGCGTCGAGCAGTACTTC
cdr3_aa: CASSQDGEGVEQYF

v_call: TRBV7-2
j_call: TRBJ1-1
d_call: TRBD1
clone_size: many
cdr3_nt: TGTGCCAGCAGCAGGCGGACAGGGGGCTCGAACACTGAAGCTTTCTTT
cdr3_aa: CASSRRTGGSNTEAFF

v_call: TRBV6-5
j_call: TRBJ1-2
d_call: TRBD1
clone_size: many
cdr3_nt: TGTGCCAGCAGTTACGATGCGACAGGGGGCTCTGGCTACACCTTC
cdr3_aa: CASSYDATGGSGYTF